Below are 9 T cell receptor beta chains sequenced from a single sample in a study of T cells and Merkel cell carcinoma outcomes. Using immunoSEQ multiplex PCR, the repertoire was profiled, and TCRdb retains in-frame clones only, with some absent. The repertoire holds 6,700 or so clones, with 90% as singletons. The sample comprised tumor tissue from Merkel cell carcinoma. The receptors stem from a human donor with Merkel cell carcinoma.

The rearrangement links TRBV18 to TRBJ1-5, with 8 positions matching TRBD1. Unmatched junction bases numbered 4, after V lost 9 bases and J lost 3 bases. The CDR3 loop spans 13 amino acids. CDR1 and CDR2 (germline): KGHSH, LQKENI. As DNA, the CDR3 is TGTGCCAGTCTGGGACAGGCCAATCAGCCCCAGCATTTT. Residues: CASLGQANQPQHF.

The V and J genes are TRBV11-2 and TRBJ2-7; 7 bases are a match to TRBD1. The germline gives CDR1 SGHAT, CDR2 FQNNGV. J lost 6 bases, V lost 4 bases, and 12 bases had no gene match. This CDR3 spans 15 amino acids. The CDR3 DNA is TGTGCCAGCAGCTATACACCAGGGGGATTAAGCGAGCAGTACGTC. Translated, it gives CASSYTPGGLSEQYV.

This chain uses TRBV4-2 with TRBJ2-3; 10 bases fit TRBD2. In germline, CDR1 is LGHNA, CDR2 YNFKEQ. Germline trimming cut 0 bases from V and 4 bases from J; bases unmatched to any gene: 7. The length of the CDR3 is 17 residues. CDR3 sequence (DNA): TGTGCCAGCAGCCAAGATGGGGCTAGCGGGGGTGCAGATACGCAGTATTTT. It yields the protein CASSQDGASGGADTQYF.

This chain joins TRBV5-1 and TRBJ1-4; possibly TRBD1 for D (5 bases). There are 17 residues in the CDR3. V lost 1 base, J lost 0 bases, and 13 bases lay in between. CDR1 SGHRS and CDR2 YFSETQ come from the germline V gene. CDR3 bases: TGCGCCAGCAGCTTGAGGGGTCAGGCTGCAACTAATGAAAAACTGTTTTTT. Translating gives CASSLRGQAATNEKLFF.

This chain uses TRBV7-2 with TRBJ1-5, with 11 bases identical to TRBD1. The J call could be wrong; TRBJ2-3 is a better fit for the DNA end. The CDR3 consists of 17 residues. CDR1 SGHTA and CDR2 FQGNSA come from the germline V gene. The CDR3 is CASSRGTGGYSNQPQYF. The DNA for the CDR3 is TGTGCCAGCAGCCGCGGGACAGGGGGATATAGCAATCAGCCCCAGTATTTT.

This chain joins TRBV19 and TRBJ1-6, with a weak D call TRBD1 (5 bases). V gave up 7 bases and J gave up 4 bases, with 20 bases separating them. This CDR3 has 17 amino acids. Germline-derived CDR1 and CDR2 are LNHDA and SQIVND (reference sequence). The CDR3 sequence: CASNPRSGRRYNSPLHF. The CDR3 DNA reads as TGTGCCAGTAATCCCCGGTCGGGACGCCGATATAATTCACCCCTCCACTTT.

This clone was counted a single time. The chain has TRBV7-9 and TRBJ1-2; D is possibly TRBD1 (6 bases). This CDR3 has 13 amino acids. The ends were cut back, 5 bases at V and 6 bases at J, with 13 bases in the middle. Germline V gene sequence: CDR1 SEHNR, CDR2 FQNEAQ (reference sequence). The CDR3 reads CASSEPGQHGYTF. CDR3 nucleotide sequence: TGTGCCAGCAGCGAGCCTGGACAGCATGGCTACACCTTC.

This chain connects TRBV9 to TRBJ2-3, with D possibly matching TRBD2 (6 bases). The germline V and J ends were trimmed by 0 bases and 4 bases, with 15 bases remaining between them. The CDR3 has 16 residues. Germline V gene data show CDR1 as SGDLS and CDR2 as YYNGEE. The CDR3 nucleotides are TGTGCCAGCAGCGTAGCGGTAGGGACTGGTCCAGATACGCAGTATTTT. Encoded protein: CASSVAVGTGPDTQYF.

V and J are TRBV9 and TRBJ2-5, with a possible D match to TRBD2 (5 bases). The germline gives CDR1 SGDLS, CDR2 YYNGEE. This CDR3 spans 16 amino acids. Between the trimmed V and J ends, which lost 0 bases and 1 base, there was a span of 13 bases. This CDR3 is CASSVGVGGGQETQYF. DNA for the CDR3: TGTGCCAGCAGCGTAGGGGTTGGCGGAGGCCAAGAGACCCAGTACTTC.